The 23 T cell receptor beta chains listed next were all sequenced from one sample in a study of T cells in Graves' hyperthyroidism and ophthalmopathy. Researchers amplified the TCR beta CDR3 regions from RNA transcripts. Researchers ran a first-round RT-PCR on the TCR CDR3 using the HTBI primer set. TCRdb called the multiplex PCR reads again in MiXCR, with one record for every CDR3 protein. The data contain under 300,000 distinct CDR3 sequences, approximately 21% of them singletons. What was sequenced was blood. These receptors were taken from a man aged 25-40 years with Graves' ophthalmopathy.

This clonotype was counted between two and nine times. V is TRBV11-2 and J is TRBJ2-5, with D possibly being TRBD2 (6 bases). In germline, CDR1 is SGHAT, CDR2 FQNNGV. The CDR3 runs 17 residues. Deletions cut 2 bases from V and 1 base from J, with 17 bases between. The CDR3 DNA follows: TGTGCCAGCAGCTTAACGGGCGGGACTGGCCCCCAAGAGACCCAGTACTTC. This translates into CASSLTGGTGPQETQYF.

This clonotype has only a few counts. The rearrangement links TRBV7-9 to TRBJ1-5; 8 bases line up with TRBD1. With V trimmed by 5 bases and J by 5 bases, 2 bases remained unmatched. The CDR3 contains 13 residues. Germline CDR1 SEHNR, CDR2 FQNEAQ (reference sequence). The DNA for the CDR3 is TGTGCCAGCAGCACACAGGGGGATCAGCCCCAGCATTTT. Protein sequence: CASSTQGDQPQHF.

The table lists this clonotype with a few counts. J is TRBJ1-4 and V is TRBV5-6, with D uncertain. The germline gives CDR1 SGHDT, CDR2 YYEEEE. There are 14 residues in the CDR3. V was cut by 4 bases and J by 5 bases, with 12 bases left in between. CDR3 protein: CASSPRGPNEKLFF. For the CDR3, the DNA is TGTGCCAGCAGCCCCCGCGGGCCCAATGAAAAACTGTTTTTT.

This clonotype was detected many times. This chain connects TRBV11-1 to TRBJ2-4; 7 bases align to TRBD2. V was clipped by 3 bases and J by 6 bases; unmatched bases: 5. The V gene's germline CDR1 is SGHAT and CDR2 FQDESV (reference sequence). The CDR3 covers 14 residues. CDR3 sequence: CASSLGGTGNIQYF. The CDR3 DNA reads TGTGCCAGCAGCTTGGGAGGGACGGGAAACATTCAGTACTTC. The full variable domain, completed using reference TRBV11-1 and TRBJ2-4, is EAEVAQSPRYKITEKSQAVAFWCDPISGHATLYWYRQILGQGPELLVQFQDESVVDDSQLPKDRFSAERLKGVDSTLKIQPAELGDSAMYLCASSLGGTGNIQYFGAGTRLSVL.

In its sample, this clonotype was seen many times. The rearrangement links TRBV5-1 to TRBJ2-3, with D possibly TRBD2 on 6 matching bases. Germline lookup yields CDR1 SGHRS and CDR2 YFSETQ. Trimming took off 7 bases at V and 5 bases at J, with 14 bases between the two ends. This CDR3 region has 13 residues. CDR3: CASGRGSGDTQYF. The CDR3 DNA is TGCGCCAGCGGTCGAGGTAGCGGAGATACGCAGTATTTT. The variable domain in full, with the rest retrieved from reference TRBV5-1 and TRBJ2-3, is KAGVTQTPRYLIKTRGQQVTLSCSPISGHRSVSWYQQTPGQGLQFLFEYFSETQRNKGNFPGRFSGRQFSNSRSEMNVSTLELGDSALYLCASGRGSGDTQYFGPGTRLTVL.

With respect to this clonotype: A read error may be the cause here, since a much bigger clone is one base away. The V and J genes are TRBV12-3 or TRBV12-4 and TRBJ1-5; tentatively, D is TRBD1 (5 bases). CDR3 length equals 14 residues. V lost 4 bases and J 5 bases, leaving 12 bases between the germline ends. The CDR3 DNA follows: TGTGCCAGCAGTTCCCGGGACGGTGATCAGCCCCAGCATTTT. This translates into CASSSRDGDQPQHF.

This clonotype came up once. One junction end disagrees with the germline gene, perhaps due to a read error. The V and J genes are TRBV3-1 and TRBJ2-1, with D unclear. CDR1 is LGHDT, CDR2 YNNKEL, per germline (reference sequence). CDR3 size: 14 residues. This CDR3 reads CASTQAGWNNEQFF. The CDR3, as DNA: TGTGCCAGCACCCAAGCCGGGTGGAACAATGAGCAGTTCTTC.

This clonotype was seen only a few times. This chain uses TRBV20-1 with TRBJ2-1, with D tentatively TRBD2 (6 bases). Trimming removed 0 bases at V and 8 bases at J, with 14 bases between. CDR1 is DFQATT, CDR2 SNEGSKA, per germline (reference sequence). The CDR3 loop spans 14 amino acids. The CDR3 region has the DNA TGCAGTGCTAGAGAGGCTAGCGCAAGGGATGAGCAGTTCTTC. Its translation is CSAREASARDEQFF.

This clonotype was found many times. The chain carries TRBV30 and TRBJ2-1; 7 nucleotides align to TRBD2. Germline V gene data show CDR1 as GTSNPN and CDR2 as SVGIG (reference sequence). The CDR3 runs 15 residues. Unmatched junction bases numbered 11, after V lost 4 bases and J lost 5 bases. This CDR3 reads CAWNANGLGHNEQFF. In DNA, the CDR3 is TGTGCCTGGAACGCGAACGGACTAGGACACAATGAGCAGTTCTTC.

This clonotype has ten or more counts. The chain employs TRBV7-2 and TRBJ2-4; 10 bases fit TRBD2. The germline V gene encodes CDR1 SGHTA and CDR2 FQGNSA. J gave up 0 bases and V 4 bases, and 9 bases lay outside the gene matches. The CDR3 spans 18 residues. The CDR3 DNA sequence: TGTGCCAGCAGCTCAGGACTAGCGGAGGGGTTAGCCAAAAACATTCAGTACTTC. Translation gives CASSSGLAEGLAKNIQYF.

This clonotype was seen many times. This chain links TRBV2 with TRBJ2-7; no definite D call. This CDR3 contains 12 residues. CDR1 SNHLY and CDR2 FYNNEI come from the germline V gene. Trimming stripped 3 bases from V and 0 bases from J, with 3 bases between. The CDR3, as DNA: TGTGCCAGCAGTGATATCTCCTACGAGCAGTACTTC. It yields the protein CASSDISYEQYF.

The chain recombines TRBV11-1 with TRBJ2-7, with TRBD1 matching 7 bases. From germline, CDR1 is SGHAT and CDR2 FQDESV (reference sequence). The V segment lost 3 bases and the J segment 2 bases; nucleotides outside the gene matches: 4. The CDR3 sequence is 14 residues long. The CDR3 DNA is TGTGCCAGCAGCTTGACAGGGAAACCCTACGAGCAGTACTTC. Translation gives CASSLTGKPYEQYF.

This clonotype was observed at least ten times. The CDR3 DNA is TGTGCCAGCAGCTTAGTATCGGGGGTAGAGACCCAGTACTTC. Amino acids: CASSLVSGVETQYF. The rearrangement uses TRBV11-2 and TRBJ2-5; possible D gene TRBD2, 6 bases. Trimming pared 1 base from V and 4 bases from J, leaving 10 bases between. Germline V lookup: CDR1 SGHAT, CDR2 FQNNGV. CDR3 length: 14 residues.

J is TRBJ2-7 and V is TRBV7-3; 9 bases line up with TRBD2. Trimming took 3 bases from V and 4 from J; bases not matched to a gene: 10. The length of the CDR3 is 16 residues. CDR1 SGHTA and CDR2 FQGTGA come from the germline V gene. CDR3 bases: TGTGCCAGCAGCTTTTCTACTAGCGGGCAATTATACGAGCAGTACTTC. Protein product: CASSFSTSGQLYEQYF.

This clonotype was recorded a few times. This chain connects TRBV5-5 to TRBJ1-5, with D possibly TRBD1 on 5 matching bases. Germline V lookup: CDR1 SGHKS, CDR2 YYEKEE (reference sequence). Between the trimmed V and J ends, which lost 6 bases and 4 bases, there was a span of 11 bases. The CDR3 contains 13 residues. This CDR3 is CASNPGVNQPQHF. CDR3 nucleotide sequence: TGTGCCAGCAACCCGGGGGTGAATCAGCCCCAGCATTTT.

The rearrangement joins TRBV20-1 to TRBJ2-7; tentatively, D is TRBD2 (6 bases). The V gene lost 6 bases and the J gene lost 5 bases, with 17 bases spanning the gap. There are 13 residues in the CDR3. Germline CDR1 reads DFQATT; CDR2 reads SNEGSKA (reference sequence). The CDR3, as DNA: TGCAGTGCCCCACGCCAACTAGCTAACGAGCAGTACTTC. Translating it yields CSAPRQLANEQYF.

This clonotype was observed many times. This chain links TRBV2 with TRBJ1-1; 7 bases are shared with TRBD1. Per germline, CDR1 SNHLY and CDR2 FYNNEI. The V segment lost 6 bases and the J segment 5 bases; nucleotides outside the gene matches: 3. CDR3 length: 12 amino acids. The CDR3 loop is CASSTGETEAFF. In DNA, the CDR3 is TGTGCCAGCAGCACAGGGGAAACTGAAGCTTTCTTT.

As for this clonotype: This could be a read error, since a much larger clone is one nucleotide away. The chain has TRBV12-3 or TRBV12-4 and TRBJ2-3, with D possibly matching TRBD1 (5 bases). Trimming took 2 bases from V and 8 from J, leaving 5 bases between them. The CDR3 spans 11 residues. In DNA form, the CDR3 reads TGTGCCAGCAGTTTAAGGGGTACGCAGTATTTT. As protein: CASSLRGTQYF.

The chain employs TRBV18 and TRBJ2-7, with D possibly matching TRBD2 (5 bases). The ends were cut back, 4 bases at V and 2 bases at J, with 15 bases in the middle. Germline CDR1 KGHSH, CDR2 LQKENI. This CDR3 spans 15 amino acids. CDR3 region: CASSRYSGSAYEQYF. For the CDR3, the DNA is TGTGCCAGCTCACGATACTCGGGGAGCGCCTACGAGCAGTACTTC.

V is TRBV29-1 and J is TRBJ1-1; perhaps TRBD1 as D (6 bases). Germline V lookup: CDR1 SQVTM, CDR2 ANQGSEA. The V and J ends lost 1 base and 3 bases respectively, with 12 bases between them. CDR3 length: 14 amino acids. CDR3 coding DNA: TGCAGCGTTGAAGTGTCAGGGGTTCACACTGAAGCTTTCTTT. Its translation: CSVEVSGVHTEAFF.

This clonotype was recorded many times. The V gene is TRBV28, the J gene TRBJ1-1; D call uncertain. Trimming cost V 1 base and J 5 bases, with 8 bases left between them. Per germline, CDR1 MDHEN and CDR2 SYDVKM. The CDR3 loop spans 13 amino acids. CDR3 coding DNA: TGTGCCAGCAGTTTATTTGGGGTAACTGAAGCTTTCTTT. Protein: CASSLFGVTEAFF.

The sample holds one count of this clonotype. The rearrangement joins TRBV5-1 to TRBJ1-2, with D perhaps matching TRBD1 (6 bases). The CDR3 contains 14 residues. Trimming took off 3 bases at V and 1 base at J, with 10 bases between the two ends. Per the germline V gene, CDR1 is SGHRS and CDR2 is YFSETQ. The chain's CDR3 is CASSYGRGNYGYTF. The CDR3 region has the DNA TGCGCCAGCAGCTATGGCAGGGGTAACTATGGCTACACCTTC.

This chain uses TRBV10-1 with TRBJ1-1, with a weak D call TRBD1 (5 bases). The germline gives CDR1 WNHNN, CDR2 SYGVQD (reference sequence). CDR3 size: 14 residues. Trimming took 5 bases from V and 4 from J, leaving 14 bases between them. This CDR3 is CASSPRGGRTEAFF. The CDR3 nucleotides read TGCGCCAGCAGTCCACGGGGGGGACGCACTGAAGCTTTCTTT.